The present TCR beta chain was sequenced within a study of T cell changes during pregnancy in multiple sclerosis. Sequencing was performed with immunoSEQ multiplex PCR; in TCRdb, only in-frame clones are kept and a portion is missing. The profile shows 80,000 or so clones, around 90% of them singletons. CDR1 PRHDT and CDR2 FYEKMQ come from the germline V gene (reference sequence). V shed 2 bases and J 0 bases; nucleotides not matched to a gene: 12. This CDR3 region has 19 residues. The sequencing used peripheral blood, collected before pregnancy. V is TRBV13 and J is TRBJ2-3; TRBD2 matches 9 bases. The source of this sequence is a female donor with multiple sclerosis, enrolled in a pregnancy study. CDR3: CASSLYERKSGRSTDTQYF. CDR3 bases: TGTGCCAGCAGCTTATACGAGAGAAAAAGCGGGAGGAGCACAGATACGCAGTATTTT.